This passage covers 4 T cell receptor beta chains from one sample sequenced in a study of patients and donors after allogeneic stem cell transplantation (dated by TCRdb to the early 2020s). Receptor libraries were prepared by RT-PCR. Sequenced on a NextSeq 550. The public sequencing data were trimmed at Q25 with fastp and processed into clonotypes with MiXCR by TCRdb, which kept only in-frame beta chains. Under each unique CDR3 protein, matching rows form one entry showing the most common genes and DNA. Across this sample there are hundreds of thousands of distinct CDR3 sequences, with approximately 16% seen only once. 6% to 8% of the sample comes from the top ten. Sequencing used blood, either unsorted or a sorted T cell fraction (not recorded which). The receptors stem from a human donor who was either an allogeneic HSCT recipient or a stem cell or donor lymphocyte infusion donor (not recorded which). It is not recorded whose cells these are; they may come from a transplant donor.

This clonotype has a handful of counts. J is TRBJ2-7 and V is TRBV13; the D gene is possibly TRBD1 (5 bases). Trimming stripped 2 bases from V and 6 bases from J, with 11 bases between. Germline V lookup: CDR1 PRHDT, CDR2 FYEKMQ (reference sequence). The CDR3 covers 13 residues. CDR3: CASSLIGAAEQYF. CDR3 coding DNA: TGTGCCAGCAGCTTAATTGGGGCAGCCGAGCAGTACTTC.

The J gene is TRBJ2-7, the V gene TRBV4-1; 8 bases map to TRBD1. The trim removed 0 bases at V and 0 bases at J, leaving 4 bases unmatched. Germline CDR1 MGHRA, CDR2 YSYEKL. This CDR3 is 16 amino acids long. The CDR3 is CASSQEAGGYSYEQYF. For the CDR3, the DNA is TGCGCCAGCAGCCAAGAAGCAGGGGGCTACTCCTACGAGCAGTACTTC.

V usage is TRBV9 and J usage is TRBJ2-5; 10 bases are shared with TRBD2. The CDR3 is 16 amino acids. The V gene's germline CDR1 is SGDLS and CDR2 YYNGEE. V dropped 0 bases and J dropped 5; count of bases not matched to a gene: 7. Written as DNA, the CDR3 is TGTGCCAGCAGCGTAGTGGCTAGCGGGGGCTGGGAGACCCAGTACTTC. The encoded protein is CASSVVASGGWETQYF.

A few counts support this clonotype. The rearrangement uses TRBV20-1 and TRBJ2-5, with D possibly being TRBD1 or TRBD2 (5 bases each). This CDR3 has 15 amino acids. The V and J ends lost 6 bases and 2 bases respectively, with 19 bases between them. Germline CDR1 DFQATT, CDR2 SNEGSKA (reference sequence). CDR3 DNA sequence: TGCAGTGCCCCAAGGGCAGGGACCCAACAAGAGACCCAGTACTTC. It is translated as CSAPRAGTQQETQYF.